The present entry profiles one T cell receptor (beta chain) with its context. No antigen is known for it. Per-base quality was not reported, and no clone a single base away is much larger than it. This entry belongs to a study of Ad26.COV2.S vaccination and SARS-CoV-2 variants (dated by TCRdb to about 2021). Notes on the research overall: Donors in the vaccine arm were drawn from COV1001, a phase I-IIa trial of Ad26.COV2.S in healthy adults that was multicentre, randomized, double-blind and placebo-controlled. Ad26.COV2.S was administered intramuscularly at a dose of 5x10^10 or 1x10^11 viral particles, either as one shot or as two shots given 56 days apart. Sequencing of the TCRbeta repertoire served to evaluate the specificity and breadth of SARS-CoV-2-reactive T cell receptors following Ad26.COV2.S vaccination. A total of approximately 30 samples were included in the TCR-sequenced set, comprising around 19 Ad26.COV2.S vaccine recipients, 5 placebo recipients and 8 SARS-CoV-2 convalescent individuals. Participants in the trial were split at random into five groups of five each, receiving low-dose or high-dose Ad26.COV2.S once or twice, or else placebo on both occasions. Investigators did not know the trial group allocation while performing experiments and assessing outcomes.

The sample's treatment or condition label is to be understood as: about 20 received Ad26.COV2.S at low or high dose, single or two shots; roughly five received placebo; per-sample allocation not given. Repertoires of vaccine and placebo recipients were sequenced from samples collected on day 63 after the first injection. In Cohort 1b, fewer than 30 adults aged 18-55 years were enrolled at a single site in Boston, USA, between 29 July and 7 August 2020. Ad26.COV2.S consisted of a replication-incompetent adenovirus type 26 vector by which a prefusion-stabilized SARS-CoV-2 spike protein from the original Wuhan strain was expressed. V and J lose 7 bases and 5 bases, and a span of 8 bases separates them. The CDR3 goes from the cysteine to the phenylalanine over 11 residues. Just CDR3 DNA is preserved here, 33 bases in frame from base 1. The germline V gene specifies ENHRY as CDR1 and SYGVKD as CDR2. General conclusions and limits of the study: Vaccine and placebo recipients had comparable non-spike TCR breadth, which fits with the vaccine containing only spike. The study was not powered to compare responses between vaccine doses or regimens. Substantial breadth of spike-specific CD8+ and CD4+ T cell responses was reported after vaccination. Spike-specific TCR breadth was higher in Ad26.COV2.S recipients than in placebo recipients (P = 0.0014). It was noted by the authors that total T cell responses may have been underestimated by the TCR breadth and depth analyses.

TCRbeta CDR3 regions were sequenced with the immunoSEQ Assay. After extraction, genomic DNA underwent amplification by bias-controlled multiplex PCR, followed by high-throughput sequencing. Concerning the study's data processing: Collapsing and filtering of sequences were performed to quantify the absolute abundance of each unique TCRbeta CDR3 region. T cell fraction was estimated by normalization of TCRbeta template counts to usable DNA, with usable DNA being measured through amplification of reference genes present in all nucleated cells. Repertoire TCRs were annotated as SARS-CoV-2-specific by exact matching of V gene, CDR3 amino acid sequence and J gene to a known reactive TCR set. The reference SARS-CoV-2 TCR set came from MIRA and was filtered for enrichment in COVID-19-positive ImmuneCODE repertoires, removing public or cross-reactive TCRs. Using the MIRA antigens, annotated TCRs were further analysed by specific ORF or by position within an ORF. Breadth was defined as the number of annotated unique rearrangements divided by the total number of unique productive rearrangements, and depth was defined as the summed frequency of the annotated unique rearrangements. Two-sided Wilcoxon rank-sum tests were applied when comparing TCR breadth between groups. TCRdb stores this immuneACCESS table with in-frame sequences only. Part of the clones is absent; in the studies checked, under half of the shortfall reflects unresolved V genes, and no reason is known for the rest. The V and J calls and clone size are taken from that table; D and trimming were inferred from the DNA. The sample table holds around 320,000 clones, of which more than 75% were seen once. The ten largest clonotypes hold 3.4% of the sample.

In this chain, TRBV10-3 is recombined with TRBJ1-1; confidence is insufficient to name the D gene. Sequenced material: peripheral blood, taken in a trial of Ad26.COV2.S vaccine versus placebo. This sequence was found in a person aged 18-60 years who received the Ad26.COV2.S COVID-19 vaccine or a placebo. The DNA reads as follows: TGTGCCATCAATAAAGGGACTGAAGCTTTCTTT. It translates to CAINKGTEAFF.